The next 20 T cell receptor beta chains were all read from a single sample in a study of T cell repertoires in ileal Crohn's disease. Specified time point: proximal margin of the surgical specimen (macroscopically non-inflamed). Assay: immunoSEQ multiplex PCR; the TCRdb copy retains only in-frame clones and omits some. The sample lists 4,000 to 5,000 clones, 72% occurring once. The sequenced sample was ileal tissue. The receptors were gathered from an adult with Crohn's disease.

The chain carries TRBV5-8 and TRBJ1-3; TRBD1 is a possible D gene (5 bases). The V end lost 4 bases, the J end lost 0 bases, and 8 bases lay between the germline ends. The CDR3 runs 14 residues. CDR1 is SGHTS and CDR2 is YDEGEE in the germline V gene. In DNA form, the CDR3 reads TGTGCCAGCAGCCGGGGGAGCTCTGGAAACACCATATATTTT. It specifies CASSRGSSGNTIYF.

The chain has TRBV30 and TRBJ2-3; 11 bases fit TRBD1. CDR3 length: 16 residues. The germline CDR1 and CDR2 sequences are GTSNPN and SVGIG (reference sequence). V dropped 5 bases and J dropped 3; count of bases not matched to a gene: 10. CDR3 coding DNA: TGTGCCTGGGGGGATGGGACAGGGGGAGGGACAGATACGCAGTATTTT. It encodes CAWGDGTGGGTDTQYF.

This rearrangement joins TRBV5-1 to TRBJ2-5; D perhaps matches TRBD2 (6 bases). The V gene lost 0 bases and the J gene lost 4 bases, with 7 bases spanning the gap. Germline V gene lookup returns CDR1 SGHRS and CDR2 YFSETQ. The CDR3 runs to 13 residues. The CDR3 region is CASSLVGGETQYF. CDR3 DNA sequence: TGCGCCAGCAGCTTGGTGGGGGGAGAGACCCAGTACTTC.

As to this clone: This sample includes further DNA sequences coding for the same CDR3. The chain uses TRBV11-1 and TRBJ1-1; D unclear. Germline CDR1 SGHAT, CDR2 FQDESV (reference sequence). This CDR3 is built from 13 residues. Trimming cost V 3 bases and J 5 bases, with 10 bases left between them. This CDR3 is CASSFGRGTEAFF. CDR3 sequence (DNA): TGTGCCAGCAGCTTCGGGAGAGGGACTGAAGCTTTCTTT.

V usage is TRBV9 and J usage is TRBJ2-5; 7 nucleotides line up with TRBD2. The CDR3 totals 15 residues. V shed 6 bases, J shed 5 bases, and the junction held 13 bases outside the gene matches. Germline assignment: CDR1 SGDLS and CDR2 YYNGEE. The CDR3 coding sequence is TGTGCCAGCACATACGATCGGGGGGTTCTCGAGACCCAGTACTTC. Its protein product is CASTYDRGVLETQYF.

This chain links TRBV10-3 with TRBJ1-1, with 9 bases matching TRBD1. The CDR3 spans 14 residues. Trimming took 0 bases from V and 6 from J; bases not matched to a gene: 2. Germline V gives CDR1 ENHRY, CDR2 SYGVKD. CDR3 sequence: CAISESTGGPEAFF. DNA of the CDR3: TGTGCCATCAGTGAGTCGACAGGGGGTCCTGAAGCTTTCTTT.

The V gene is TRBV2, the J gene TRBJ2-1; 8 bases line up with TRBD1. The CDR3 has 15 residues. Germline trimming cut 5 bases from V and 7 bases from J; bases unmatched to any gene: 10. Germline CDR1 SNHLY, CDR2 FYNNEI. CDR3 in amino acids: CASSTGQGARNEQFF. In DNA form, the CDR3 reads TGTGCCAGCAGTACCGGGCAGGGGGCGCGGAATGAGCAGTTCTTC.

This sequence joins TRBV5-3 and TRBJ2-7, with unresolved D. Being an ORF, TRBV5-3 has a function that is uncertain. The V end lost 8 bases, the J end lost 7 bases, and 10 bases lay between the germline ends. The CDR3 loop spans 10 amino acids. The CDR3 is CASGVGEQYF. The CDR3 DNA sequence: TGTGCCAGTGGGGTGGGGGAGCAGTACTTC.

This clone is termed hyperexpanded (1% or more). The CDR3 DNA reads TGTGCCAGTAGATCCGACAGGGTCACAGATACGCAGTATTTT. This codes for CASRSDRVTDTQYF. The V call is TRBV19, the J call TRBJ2-3, with 7 bases fitting TRBD1. V trimming: 6 bases; J trimming: 2 bases; junction bases outside the gene matches: 5. This CDR3 contains 14 residues. Germline CDR1 and CDR2: LNHDA and SQIVND (reference sequence).

The chain has TRBV7-2 and TRBJ2-1, with unresolved D. Germline V gives CDR1 SGHTA, CDR2 FQGNSA. The CDR3 runs to 12 residues. Trimming left V 2 bases short and J 6 bases short, with 5 bases between. CDR3 sequence: CASSLPLNEQFF. The CDR3, as DNA: TGTGCCAGCAGCTTACCTCTCAATGAGCAGTTCTTC.

The V gene is TRBV6-1, the J gene TRBJ1-3, with D perhaps matching TRBD1 (5 bases). Germline V CDR1 and CDR2: MNHNS, SASEGT. The V and J ends lost 3 bases and 3 bases respectively, with 15 bases between them. The CDR3 loop spans 16 amino acids. CDR3 in amino acids: CASSDPGGRGGNTIYF. In DNA, the CDR3 is TGTGCCAGCAGTGACCCCGGGGGGAGGGGTGGAAACACCATATATTTT.

The gene calls are TRBV5-1 and TRBJ2-1, with a weak D call TRBD1 (6 bases). Trimming took off 2 bases at V and 3 bases at J, with 15 bases between the two ends. The CDR3 has 16 residues. Per the germline V gene, CDR1 is SGHRS and CDR2 is YFSETQ. DNA for the CDR3: TGCGCCAGCAGCTTTGGGGCACCGGGACACTACAATGAGCAGTTCTTC. This gives the protein CASSFGAPGHYNEQFF.

V gene TRBV13 combines with J gene TRBJ1-1; D uncertain. The CDR3 contains 15 residues. Trimming removed 0 bases at V and 1 base at J, with 9 bases between. Germline V gene sequence: CDR1 PRHDT, CDR2 FYEKMQ (reference sequence). CDR3 in DNA: TGTGCCAGCAGCTTAGGGAGCACTTCGAACACTGAAGCTTTCTTT. Its protein product is CASSLGSTSNTEAFF.

There are a few counts of this clone. The CDR3 region is CASSFTGGTGANVLTF. Here the CDR3 DNA reads TGTGCCAGCAGCTTCACAGGGGGGACTGGGGCCAACGTCCTGACTTTC. The V call is TRBV11-3, the J call TRBJ2-6, with TRBD1 matching over 8 bases. Looked up from germline, CDR1 is SGHNT and CDR2 is YENEEA. J lost 2 bases, V lost 3 bases, and 3 bases had no gene match. This CDR3 spans 16 amino acids.

The J gene is TRBJ2-1, the V gene TRBV4-1; 11 bases map to TRBD1. CDR3 size: 17 residues. V shed 0 bases and J 10 bases; nucleotides not matched to a gene: 11. CDR1 is MGHRA and CDR2 is YSYEKL in the germline V gene. The CDR3, as DNA: TGCGCCAGCAGCCAAGACGGGACAGGGGGGAAAAGTAGGGAGCAGTTCTTC. Encoded protein: CASSQDGTGGKSREQFF.

The rearrangement joins TRBV14 to TRBJ2-4; TRBD1 matches at 7 bases. With 2 bases clipped from V and 5 bases from J, the junction kept 3 bases outside the gene matches. The CDR3 covers 14 residues. Looked up from germline, CDR1 is SGHDN and CDR2 is FVKESK. The CDR3 sequence: CASSQLDRQNIQYF. The CDR3 DNA reads TGTGCCAGCAGCCAATTGGACAGGCAAAACATTCAGTACTTC.

V is TRBV2 and J is TRBJ2-3; a possible D gene is TRBD1 (6 bases). The CDR3 is made up of 15 amino acids. V was shortened by 7 bases and J by 5 bases, with 19 bases between the two germline ends. The germline gives CDR1 SNHLY, CDR2 FYNNEI. The CDR3 DNA follows: TGTGCCAGCACCCTGAGGGACAAGGGGCAAGATACGCAGTATTTT. Protein: CASTLRDKGQDTQYF.

The sample holds a few counts of this clone. The chain uses TRBV2 and TRBJ1-3, with a tentative D call TRBD1 (6 bases). Trimming left V 4 bases short and J 3 bases short, with 16 bases between. The CDR3 has 16 residues. Germline V CDR1 and CDR2: SNHLY, FYNNEI. As DNA, the CDR3 is TGTGCCAGCAGTGCTTTGGACAGTGACCTTGGAAACACCATATATTTT. Protein: CASSALDSDLGNTIYF.

The table lists this clone with a count of one. V and J are TRBV21-1 and TRBJ2-3; the table assigns TRBD2, which was not confirmed against the DNA. TRBV21-1 counts as a pseudogene. The CDR3 length is 19 residues. For the CDR3, the DNA is TGTGCCAGCAGCACCCGACTAGCGGGGACCAACCTTTCCACAGATACGCAGTATTTT. Amino acids: CASSTRLAGTNLSTDTQYF.

This clone was counted a few times. The chain links TRBV14 to TRBJ1-6, with TRBD1 as a possible D gene (5 bases). The CDR3 consists of 14 residues. Trimming pared 9 bases from V and 9 bases from J, leaving 18 bases between. CDR1 is SGHDN and CDR2 is FVKESK in the germline V gene. The CDR3 region has the DNA TGTGCCAGTCCCCCGGGACCGGTACCTTCACCCCTCCACTTT. Translating gives CASPPGPVPSPLHF.